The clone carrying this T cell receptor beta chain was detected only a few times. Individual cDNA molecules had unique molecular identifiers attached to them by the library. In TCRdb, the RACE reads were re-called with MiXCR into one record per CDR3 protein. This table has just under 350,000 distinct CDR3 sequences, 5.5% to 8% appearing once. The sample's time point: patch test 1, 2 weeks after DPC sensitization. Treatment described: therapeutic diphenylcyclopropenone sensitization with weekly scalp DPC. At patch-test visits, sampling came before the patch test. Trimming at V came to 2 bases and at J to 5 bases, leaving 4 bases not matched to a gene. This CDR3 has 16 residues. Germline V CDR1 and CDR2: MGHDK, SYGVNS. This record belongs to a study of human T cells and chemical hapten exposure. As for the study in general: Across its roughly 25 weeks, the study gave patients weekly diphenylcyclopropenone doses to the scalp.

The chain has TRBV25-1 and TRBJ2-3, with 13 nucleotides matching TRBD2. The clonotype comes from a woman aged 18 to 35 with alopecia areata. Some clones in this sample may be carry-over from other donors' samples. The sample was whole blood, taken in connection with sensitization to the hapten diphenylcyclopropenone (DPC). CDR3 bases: TGTGCCAGCAGTGAAGGGACTAGCGGGGTTGGAGATACGCAGTATTTT. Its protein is CASSEGTSGVGDTQYF.